Presented here are 22 T cell receptor beta chains from one specimen sequenced in a study of STAT3 mutations in large granular lymphocyte leukemia. Here immunoSEQ multiplex PCR was the method, and the copy in TCRdb shows in-frame clones only, minus some. The top ten hold about 15% of the sample, which has approximately 5,900 clones, about 35% seen once. No antigen has been identified for these receptors. The study's findings and limits: At least one immunodominant TCR beta clonotype appeared in every T-cell large granular lymphocyte leukemia patient.

Material: peripheral blood mononuclear cells. The receptors shown here come from a woman aged 40 to 55 with T-cell large granular lymphocyte leukemia. Some clones in this sample may be carry-over from other donors' samples.

The sample holds a few counts of this clone. The chain employs TRBV18 and TRBJ1-1; perhaps TRBD1 as D (6 bases). Per the germline V gene, CDR1 is KGHSH and CDR2 is LQKENI. CDR3 length: 17 residues. V was pared by 2 bases and J by 7 bases, with 23 bases between. This CDR3 reads CASSPSWGQGRFSEAFF. The CDR3 bases are TGTGCCAGCTCACCAAGTTGGGGCCAGGGGCGTTTTAGTGAAGCTTTCTTT.

The rearrangement joins TRBV7-8 to TRBJ2-7, with 10 bases fitting TRBD2. V lost 0 bases, J lost 3 bases, and 2 bases stayed unmatched. Germline CDR1 is SGHVS and CDR2 is FQNEAQ. This CDR3 is built from 15 residues. In DNA form, the CDR3 reads TGTGCCAGCAGCTTAGCCAGGACTAGCGGCTACGAGCAGTACTTC. Translated, it gives CASSLARTSGYEQYF.

The chain has TRBV18 and TRBJ1-1; D is perhaps TRBD1 (6 bases). The germline V gene encodes CDR1 KGHSH and CDR2 LQKENI. Trimming shortened V by 3 bases and J by 5 bases, and 16 bases separated the two germline ends. This CDR3 has 15 residues. CDR3 protein: CASSPPSGQGTEAFF. In nucleotides, the CDR3 is TGTGCCAGCTCACCCCCCTCCGGGCAGGGGACTGAAGCTTTCTTT.

The gene calls are TRBV7-9 and TRBJ2-1; D may match TRBD1 or TRBD2 (6 bases each). Per the germline V gene, CDR1 is SEHNR and CDR2 is FQNEAQ (reference sequence). This CDR3 has 14 amino acids. Deletions cut 5 bases from V and 8 bases from J, with 16 bases between. The DNA for the CDR3 is TGTGCCAGCAGCCCCAGATCTAGGGGGGATGAGCAGTTCTTC. Its translation: CASSPRSRGDEQFF.

There are a few counts of this clone. This chain's CDR3 is CAWSAGWAAQYF. CDR3 sequence (DNA): TGTGCCTGGAGTGCGGGATGGGCGGCGCAGTACTTC. The chain carries TRBV30 and TRBJ2-7; D perhaps matches TRBD2 (5 bases). There are 12 residues in the CDR3. Trimming shortened V by 1 base and J by 9 bases, and 13 bases separated the two germline ends. CDR1 GTSNPN and CDR2 SVGIG come from the germline V gene (reference sequence).

The chain is built from TRBV27 and TRBJ1-6; no firm D call. From germline, CDR1 is MNHEY and CDR2 SMNVEV (reference sequence). The CDR3 contains 14 residues. Between the trimmed V and J ends, which lost 11 bases and 4 bases, there was a span of 15 bases. The DNA of the CDR3 is TGTGCCCCATCCGCCGGGCCGTATAATTCACCCCTCCACTTT. It encodes CAPSAGPYNSPLHF.

The rearrangement links TRBV5-1 to TRBJ2-5; D unclear. This CDR3 is 12 amino acids long. Trimming removed 4 bases at V and 4 bases at J, with 8 bases between. From germline, CDR1 is SGHRS and CDR2 YFSETQ. As DNA, the CDR3 is TGCGCCAGCAGCCCCGCCGGAGAGACCCAGTACTTC. Its protein product is CASSPAGETQYF.

In this sample, this clone turned up a few times. The chain has TRBV29-1 and TRBJ1-2; D is uncertain. This CDR3 has 13 amino acids. V shed 8 bases and J shed 3 bases, with 16 bases lying between them. Germline V CDR1 and CDR2: SQVTM, ANQGSEA. The CDR3 region has the DNA TGCAGCATAGGTGTGGGAAGGGACTATGGCTACACCTTC. As protein: CSIGVGRDYGYTF.

The chain recombines TRBV11-3 with TRBJ2-3, with TRBD1 matching over 7 bases. The CDR3 totals 17 residues. The ends lost 4 bases at V and 2 bases at J; junction bases unmatched: 12. From germline, CDR1 is SGHNT and CDR2 YENEEA. The CDR3 protein is CASSSRQGIWDTDTQYF. The DNA of the CDR3 is TGTGCCAGCAGCTCCCGACAGGGTATATGGGACACAGATACGCAGTATTTT.

The chain links TRBV5-6 to TRBJ1-1; D gene ambiguous. Germline V gene lookup returns CDR1 SGHDT and CDR2 YYEEEE. V lost 4 bases and J 7 bases, leaving 14 bases between the germline ends. This CDR3 region has 13 residues. This chain's CDR3 is CASSLGPAFEAFF. The DNA for the CDR3 is TGTGCCAGCAGCCTGGGCCCTGCGTTTGAAGCTTTCTTT. The full variable domain, in which reference TRBV5-6 and TRBJ1-1 provide the parts outside the CDR3, is DAGVTQSPTHLIKTRGQQVTLRCSPKSGHDTVSWYQQALGQGPQFIFQYYEEEERQRGNFPDRFSGHQFPNYSSELNVNALLLGDSALYLCASSLGPAFEAFFGQGTRLTVV.

This clone was counted a few times. The chain has TRBV18 and TRBJ2-1, with D unclear. The V gene's germline CDR1 is KGHSH and CDR2 LQKENI. V was trimmed by 3 bases and J by 0 bases, leaving 9 bases between them. The CDR3 extends over 15 amino acids. The chain's CDR3 is CASSPQLSSYNEQFF. CDR3 nucleotide sequence: TGTGCCAGCTCACCCCAGTTATCCTCCTACAATGAGCAGTTCTTC.

This clone occurred a few times. The chain links TRBV4-2 to TRBJ2-1; 13 bases map to TRBD2. The V gene end was trimmed by 4 bases and the J gene end by 6 bases; junction bases not matched to a gene: 9. Looked up from germline, CDR1 is LGHNA and CDR2 is YNFKEQ. CDR3 length: 17 amino acids. For the CDR3, the DNA is TGTGCCAGCAGCCCGGGACTAGCGGGGAGGGCAGGCAATGAGCAGTTCTTC. Protein: CASSPGLAGRAGNEQFF.

The V and J genes are TRBV5-6 and TRBJ1-2; 8 nucleotides agree with TRBD1. The V gene's germline CDR1 is SGHDT and CDR2 YYEEEE. This CDR3 comprises 15 residues. The trim removed 3 bases at V and 3 bases at J, leaving 7 bases unmatched. CDR3 residues: CASSSAQGGHYGYTF. CDR3 DNA: TGTGCCAGCAGCTCGGCACAGGGGGGCCACTATGGCTACACCTTC.

In its sample, this clone was seen a few times. The chain is built from TRBV4-3 and TRBJ2-7; 9 nucleotides match TRBD1. Germline V gives CDR1 LGHNA, CDR2 YSLEER. The CDR3 sequence is 15 residues long. The V and J ends lost 1 base and 3 bases, in that order; junction bases with no gene match: 4. The CDR3 loop is CASSQAPGQGYEQYF. The CDR3 bases are TGCGCCAGCAGCCAAGCGCCGGGACAGGGCTACGAGCAGTACTTC.

This clone has just a few counts. The V call is TRBV19, the J call TRBJ1-5; 8 bases are shared with TRBD1. CDR1 and CDR2 from the germline V gene are LNHDA and SQIVND (reference sequence). V lost 5 bases and J lost 10; bases outside the gene matches: 10. The CDR3 has 14 residues. CDR3 nucleotides: TGTGCCAGTAGTCCACGGACAGGGAGGGGACCCCAGCATTTT. Translated: CASSPRTGRGPQHF.

The sample holds a few counts of this clone. The chain is built from TRBV18 and TRBJ2-6; D possibly corresponds to TRBD1 (6 bases). This CDR3 contains 16 residues. The ends were cut back, 4 bases at V and 1 base at J, with 11 bases in the middle. The germline V gene has CDR1 KGHSH and CDR2 LQKENI. DNA for the CDR3: TGTGCCAGCTCACTGGGACAAGCTTCTGGGGCCAACGTCCTGACTTTC. This sequence encodes CASSLGQASGANVLTF. Full variable domain (missing parts from reference TRBV18 and TRBJ2-6): NAGVMQNPRHLVRRRGQEARLRCSPMKGHSHVYWYRQLPEEGLKFMVYLQKENIIDESGMPKERFSAEFPKEGPSILRIQQVVRGDSAAYFCASSLGQASGANVLTFGAGSRLTVL.

V and J are TRBV4-2 and TRBJ2-7; 9 nucleotides match TRBD2. This CDR3 comprises 15 residues. Germline CDR1 and CDR2: LGHNA and YNFKEQ. V shed 1 base and J 3 bases; nucleotides not matched to a gene: 4. As DNA, the CDR3 is TGTGCCAGCAGCCAAGGTAGCGGGAGCCTCTACGAGCAGTACTTC. Its protein is CASSQGSGSLYEQYF.

This clone turned up a few times. The chain recombines TRBV30 with TRBJ2-7, with 7 bases that match TRBD2. Trimming removed 1 base from V and 1 base from J; junction bases left unmatched: 7. CDR1 is GTSNPN and CDR2 is SVGIG in the germline V gene (reference sequence). The CDR3 totals 15 residues. The CDR3, as DNA: TGTGCCTGGAGTGCGATGGGGGGGGTGTCCTACGAGCAGTACTTC. Protein sequence: CAWSAMGGVSYEQYF.

In the case of this clone: A read error may account for a junction end that differs from germline. The chain carries TRBV7-7 and TRBJ2-5; maybe TRBD2 (5 bases). CDR1 SSHAT and CDR2 FNYEAQ come from the germline V gene (reference sequence). The CDR3 runs 12 residues. CDR3 loop: CASSLLGETQYF. Written as DNA, the CDR3 is TGTGCTAGCAGCTTACTAGGGGAGACCCAGTACTTC.

Only a few counts were recorded for this clone. Here the CDR3 reads CASSIGRGVQGLNQPQHF. The CDR3, as DNA: TGTGCCAGTAGTATAGGCCGGGGGGTACAGGGCCTCAATCAGCCCCAGCATTTT. The V and J genes are TRBV19 and TRBJ1-5; D is perhaps TRBD1 (6 bases). Germline values: CDR1 LNHDA, CDR2 SQIVND (reference sequence). The CDR3 extends over 18 amino acids. Trimming pared 1 base from V and 3 bases from J, leaving 19 bases between.

V usage is TRBV27 and J usage is TRBJ2-7, with D possibly being TRBD2 (6 bases). The CDR3 spans 13 residues. The germline V and J ends were trimmed by 9 bases and 6 bases, with 18 bases remaining between them. Germline-derived CDR1 and CDR2 are MNHEY and SMNVEV (reference sequence). The CDR3 sequence: CASGWGVTGEQYF. The CDR3 coding sequence is TGTGCCAGTGGTTGGGGGGTAACGGGCGAGCAGTACTTC.

This clone was seen only a few times. V gene TRBV18 combines with J gene TRBJ2-7; TRBD1 aligns across 7 bases. CDR1 is KGHSH, CDR2 LQKENI, per germline. Germline trimming cut 2 bases from V and 3 bases from J; bases unmatched to any gene: 7. There are 15 residues in the CDR3. CDR3 coding DNA: TGTGCCAGCTCACCAAGAGGACAGGAGTACTACGAGCAGTACTTC. As protein: CASSPRGQEYYEQYF.